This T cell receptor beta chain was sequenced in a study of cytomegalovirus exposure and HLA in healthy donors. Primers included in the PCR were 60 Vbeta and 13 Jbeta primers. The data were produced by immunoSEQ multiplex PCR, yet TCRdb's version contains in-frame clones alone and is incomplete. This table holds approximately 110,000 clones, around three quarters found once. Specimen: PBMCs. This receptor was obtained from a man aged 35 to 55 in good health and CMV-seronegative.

In nucleotides, the CDR3 is TGTGCCAGCAGTTTATTTACCGGGACTGCCGGAGGCGAGCAGTACTTC. This sequence encodes CASSLFTGTAGGEQYF. This sequence joins TRBV27 and TRBJ2-7; TRBD2 might be the D (6 bases). This CDR3 comprises 16 residues. V was clipped by 1 base and J by 6 bases, with 19 bases between them. The germline V gene encodes CDR1 MNHEY and CDR2 SMNVEV (reference sequence).